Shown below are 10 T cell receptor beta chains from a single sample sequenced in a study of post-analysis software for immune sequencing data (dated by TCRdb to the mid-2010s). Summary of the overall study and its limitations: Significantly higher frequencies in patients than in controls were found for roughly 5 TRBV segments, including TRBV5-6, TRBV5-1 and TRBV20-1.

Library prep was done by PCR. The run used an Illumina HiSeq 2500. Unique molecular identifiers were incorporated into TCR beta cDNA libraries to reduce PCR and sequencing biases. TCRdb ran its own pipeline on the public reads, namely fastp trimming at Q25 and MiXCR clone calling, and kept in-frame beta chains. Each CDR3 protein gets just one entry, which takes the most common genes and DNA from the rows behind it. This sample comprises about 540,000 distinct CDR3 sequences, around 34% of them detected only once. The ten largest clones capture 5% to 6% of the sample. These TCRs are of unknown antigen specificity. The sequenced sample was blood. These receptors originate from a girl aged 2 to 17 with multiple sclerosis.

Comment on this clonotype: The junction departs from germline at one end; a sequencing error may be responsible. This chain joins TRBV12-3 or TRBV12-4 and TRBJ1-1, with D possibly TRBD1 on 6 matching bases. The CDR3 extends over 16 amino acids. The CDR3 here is CAGSLRDTAVNTEAFF. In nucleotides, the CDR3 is TGTGCCGGCAGTTTACGGGACACGGCCGTGAACACTGAAGCTTTCTTT.

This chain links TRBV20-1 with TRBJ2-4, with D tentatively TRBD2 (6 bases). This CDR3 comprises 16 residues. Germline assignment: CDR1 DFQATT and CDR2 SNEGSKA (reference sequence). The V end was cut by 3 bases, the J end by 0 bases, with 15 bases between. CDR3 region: CSARIILGLAKNIQYF. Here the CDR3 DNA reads TGCAGTGCTAGGATAATACTGGGACTAGCCAAAAACATTCAGTACTTC.

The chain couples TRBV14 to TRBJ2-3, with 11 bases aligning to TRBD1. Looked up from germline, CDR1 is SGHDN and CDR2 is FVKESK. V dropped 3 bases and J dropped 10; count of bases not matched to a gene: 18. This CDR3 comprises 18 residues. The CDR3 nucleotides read TGTGCCAGCAGCCACCAGGACAGGGGGCGCGGCGGGGGTTCGGCGCAGTATTTT. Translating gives CASSHQDRGRGGGSAQYF. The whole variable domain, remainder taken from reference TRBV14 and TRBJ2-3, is EAGVTQFPSHSVIEKGQTVTLRCDPISGHDNLYWYRRVMGKEIKFLLHFVKESKQDESGMPNNRFLAERTGGTYSTLKVQPAELEDSGVYFCASSHQDRGRGGGSAQYFGPGTRLTVL.

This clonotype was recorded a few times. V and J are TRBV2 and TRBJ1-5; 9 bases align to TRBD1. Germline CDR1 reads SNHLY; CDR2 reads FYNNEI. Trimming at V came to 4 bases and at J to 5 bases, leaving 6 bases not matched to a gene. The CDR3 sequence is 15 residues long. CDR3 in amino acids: CASSADRGGDQPQHF. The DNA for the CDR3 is TGTGCCAGCAGTGCGGACAGGGGTGGGGATCAGCCCCAGCATTTT.

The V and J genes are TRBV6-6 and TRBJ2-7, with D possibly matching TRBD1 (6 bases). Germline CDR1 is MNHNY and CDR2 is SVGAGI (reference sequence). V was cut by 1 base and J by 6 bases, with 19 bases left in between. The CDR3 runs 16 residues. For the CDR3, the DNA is TGTGCCAGCAGTTACTTTCCCGGGACATCCCCTAGCGAGCAGTACTTC. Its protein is CASSYFPGTSPSEQYF.

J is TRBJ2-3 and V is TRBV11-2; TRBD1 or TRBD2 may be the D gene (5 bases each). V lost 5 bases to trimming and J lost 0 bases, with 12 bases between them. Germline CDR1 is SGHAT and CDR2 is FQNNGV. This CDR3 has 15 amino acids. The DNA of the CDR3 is TGTGCCAGCAGCGAATCGGGGCAAAGCACAGATACGCAGTATTTT. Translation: CASSESGQSTDTQYF.

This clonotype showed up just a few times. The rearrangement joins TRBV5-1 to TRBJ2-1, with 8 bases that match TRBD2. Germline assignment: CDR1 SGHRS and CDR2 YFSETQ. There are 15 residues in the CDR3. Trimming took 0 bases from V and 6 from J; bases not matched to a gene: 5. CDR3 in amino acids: CASSLASSGPNEQFF. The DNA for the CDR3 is TGCGCCAGCAGCTTGGCGTCTAGCGGGCCCAATGAGCAGTTCTTC.

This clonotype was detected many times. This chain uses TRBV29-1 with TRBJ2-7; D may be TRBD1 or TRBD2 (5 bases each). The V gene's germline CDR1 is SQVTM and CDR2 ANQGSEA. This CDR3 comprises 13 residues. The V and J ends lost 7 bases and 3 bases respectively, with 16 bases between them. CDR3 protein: CSDVGVPSYEQYF. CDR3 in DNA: TGCAGCGATGTGGGGGTTCCCAGCTACGAGCAGTACTTC.

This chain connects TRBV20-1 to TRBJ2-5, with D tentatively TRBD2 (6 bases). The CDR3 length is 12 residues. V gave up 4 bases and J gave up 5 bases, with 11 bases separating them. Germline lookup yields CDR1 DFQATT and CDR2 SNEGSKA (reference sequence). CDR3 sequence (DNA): TGCAGTGCTACGGCGGGGCGGGAGACCCAGTACTTC. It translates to CSATAGRETQYF.

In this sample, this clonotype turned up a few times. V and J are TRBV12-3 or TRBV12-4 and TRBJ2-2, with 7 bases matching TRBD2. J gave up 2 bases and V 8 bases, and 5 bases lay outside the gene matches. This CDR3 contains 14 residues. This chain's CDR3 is CASGRDVNTGELFF. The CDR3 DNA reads TGTGCCAGCGGGAGGGACGTTAACACCGGGGAGCTGTTTTTT.